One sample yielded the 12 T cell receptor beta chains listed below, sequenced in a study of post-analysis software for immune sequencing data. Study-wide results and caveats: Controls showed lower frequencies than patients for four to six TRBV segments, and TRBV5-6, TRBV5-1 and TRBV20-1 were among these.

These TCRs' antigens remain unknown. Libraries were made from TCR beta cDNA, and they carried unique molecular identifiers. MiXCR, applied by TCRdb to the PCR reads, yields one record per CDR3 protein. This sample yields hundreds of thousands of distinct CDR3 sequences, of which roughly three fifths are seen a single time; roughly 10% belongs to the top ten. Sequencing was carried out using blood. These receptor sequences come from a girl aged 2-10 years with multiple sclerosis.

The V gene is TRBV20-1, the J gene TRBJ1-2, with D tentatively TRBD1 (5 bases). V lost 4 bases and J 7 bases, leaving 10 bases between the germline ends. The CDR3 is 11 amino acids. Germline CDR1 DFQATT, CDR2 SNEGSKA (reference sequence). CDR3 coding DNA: TGCAGTGCTACAGGGTTGAGTGGCTACACCTTC. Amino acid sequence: CSATGLSGYTF.

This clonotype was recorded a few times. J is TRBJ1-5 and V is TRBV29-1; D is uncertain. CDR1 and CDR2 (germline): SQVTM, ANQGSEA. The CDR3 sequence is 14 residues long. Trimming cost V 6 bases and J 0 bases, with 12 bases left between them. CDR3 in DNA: TGCAGCGTCTCAGGAACCGATAGCAATCAGCCCCAGCATTTT. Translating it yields CSVSGTDSNQPQHF.

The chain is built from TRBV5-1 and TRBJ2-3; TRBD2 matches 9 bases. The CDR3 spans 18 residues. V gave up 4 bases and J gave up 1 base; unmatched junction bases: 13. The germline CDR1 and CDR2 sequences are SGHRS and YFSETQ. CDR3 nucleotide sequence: TGCGCCAGCAGCCGCGAATCTGGCGGGAGGGCTGGCACAGATACGCAGTATTTT. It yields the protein CASSRESGGRAGTDTQYF.

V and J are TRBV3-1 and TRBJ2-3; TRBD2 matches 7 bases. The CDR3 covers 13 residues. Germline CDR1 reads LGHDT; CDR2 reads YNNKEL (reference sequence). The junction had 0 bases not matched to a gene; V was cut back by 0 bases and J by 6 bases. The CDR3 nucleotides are TGTGCCAGCAGCCAAGAAGCGGGGGATACGCAGTATTTT. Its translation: CASSQEAGDTQYF.

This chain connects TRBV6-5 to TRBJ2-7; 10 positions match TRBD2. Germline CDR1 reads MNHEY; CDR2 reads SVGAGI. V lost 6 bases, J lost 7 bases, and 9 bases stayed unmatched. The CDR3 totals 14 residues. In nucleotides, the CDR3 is TGTGCCAGCAGATCCTGGCTAGCGGGAGTTGAGCAGTACTTC. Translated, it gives CASRSWLAGVEQYF.

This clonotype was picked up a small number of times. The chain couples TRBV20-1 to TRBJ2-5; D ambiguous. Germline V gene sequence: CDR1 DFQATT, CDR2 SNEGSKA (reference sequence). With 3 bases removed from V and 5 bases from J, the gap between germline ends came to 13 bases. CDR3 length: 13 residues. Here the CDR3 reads CSASWDSAETQYF. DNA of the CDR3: TGCAGTGCTAGCTGGGATTCTGCGGAGACCCAGTACTTC.

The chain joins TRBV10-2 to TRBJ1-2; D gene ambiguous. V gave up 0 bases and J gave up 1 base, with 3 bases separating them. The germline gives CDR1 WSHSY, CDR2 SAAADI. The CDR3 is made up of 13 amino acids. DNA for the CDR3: TGCGCCAGCAGTGAGTCCAATAACTATGGCTACACCTTC. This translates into CASSESNNYGYTF.

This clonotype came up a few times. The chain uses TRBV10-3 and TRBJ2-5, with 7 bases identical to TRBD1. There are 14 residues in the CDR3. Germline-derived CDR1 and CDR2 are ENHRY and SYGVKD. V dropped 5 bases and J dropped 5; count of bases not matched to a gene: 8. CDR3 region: CAISSTGKLETQYF. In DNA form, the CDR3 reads TGTGCCATCAGTTCGACAGGGAAATTGGAGACCCAGTACTTC.

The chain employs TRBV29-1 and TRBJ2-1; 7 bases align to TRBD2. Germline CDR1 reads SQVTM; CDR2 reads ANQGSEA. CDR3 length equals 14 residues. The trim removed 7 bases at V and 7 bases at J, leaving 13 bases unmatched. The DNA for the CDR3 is TGCAGCGCCCGAGCGGGATCAATGGGGAATGAGCAGTTCTTC. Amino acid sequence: CSARAGSMGNEQFF.

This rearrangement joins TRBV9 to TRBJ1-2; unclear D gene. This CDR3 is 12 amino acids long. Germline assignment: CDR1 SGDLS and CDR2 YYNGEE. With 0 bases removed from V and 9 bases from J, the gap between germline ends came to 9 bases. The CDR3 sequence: CASSVDRFSYTF. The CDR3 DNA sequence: TGTGCCAGCAGCGTAGATCGGTTTAGCTACACCTTC.

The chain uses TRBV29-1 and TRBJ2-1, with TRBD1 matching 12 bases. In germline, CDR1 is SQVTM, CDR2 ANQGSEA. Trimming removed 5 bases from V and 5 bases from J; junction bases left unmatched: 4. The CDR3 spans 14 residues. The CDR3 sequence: CSVLGQGAHNEQFF. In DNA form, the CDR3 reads TGCAGCGTTTTGGGACAGGGGGCCCACAATGAGCAGTTCTTC.

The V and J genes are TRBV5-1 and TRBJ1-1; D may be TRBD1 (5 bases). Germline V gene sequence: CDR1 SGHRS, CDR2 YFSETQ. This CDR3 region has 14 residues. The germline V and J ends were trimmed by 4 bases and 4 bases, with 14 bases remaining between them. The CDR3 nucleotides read TGCGCCAGCAGCACTGGGACTCACGGCACTGAAGCTTTCTTT. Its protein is CASSTGTHGTEAFF. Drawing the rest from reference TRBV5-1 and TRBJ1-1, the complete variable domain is KAGVTQTPRYLIKTRGQQVTLSCSPISGHRSVSWYQQTPGQGLQFLFEYFSETQRNKGNFPGRFSGRQFSNSRSEMNVSTLELGDSALYLCASSTGTHGTEAFFGQGTRLTVV.